A selection of T cell receptor beta chains follows, all from one sample in a study of blood T cell repertoires in COVID-19. Assay used: immunoSEQ multiplex PCR; TCRdb lists only in-frame clones, some missing. In the table there are some 300,000 clones, roughly 84% of which are singletons. The sequenced material came from PBMCs or T cells enriched from blood (not recorded which). These receptors all come from a woman between 25 and 40 years old who had recovered from COVID-19. Both conserved end residues are part of each CDR3. Each record gives: J gene, V gene, D gene, CDR3 length, clone size, CDR3 DNA, CDR3 protein. D genes are given only for firm matches. Size is omitted from some rows. Given values are once, few, many or a class for expanded clones.

>TRBJ1-2|TRBV27|.|13|.
TGTGCCAGCAGTTTATCGCCAGGGTCGGGCTACACCTTC
CASSLSPGSGYTF
>TRBJ1-1|TRBV7-9|.|17|.
TGTGCCAGCAGCTTCAATTGGGGGGGCCCCATGAACACTGAAGCTTTCTTT
CASSFNWGGPMNTEAFF
>TRBJ1-5|TRBV6-2/TRBV6-3|TRBD1|18|.
TGTGCCAGCAGTTACCGGGACAGGGACTCGTATAGCAATCAGCCCCAGCATTTT
CASSYRDRDSYSNQPQHF
>TRBJ1-2|TRBV19|TRBD1|17|.
TGTGCCAGTAGTACCACGTCAAGGGGGCTTTTTAACTATGGCTACACCTTC
CASSTTSRGLFNYGYTF
>TRBJ2-3|TRBV19|TRBD2|14|.
TGTGCCAGTAGTATCTCCGGGGGGACAGATACGCAGTATTTT
CASSISGGTDTQYF
>TRBJ1-2|TRBV6-5|.|15|.
TGTGCCAGCAGCGTAGAAGCGGGCGGAAACTATGGCTACACCTTC
CASSVEAGGNYGYTF
>TRBJ1-2|TRBV21-1|.|17|once
TGTGCCAGCAGCACTGCCAGGGGACCCCTAGACCCTAGAGGCTACACCTTC
CASSTARGPLDPRGYTF
>TRBJ1-6|TRBV10-3|.|14|.
TGTGCCATCAGTGATTCTAGGGGTAATTCACCCCTCCACTTT
CAISDSRGNSPLHF
>TRBJ1-1|TRBV2|TRBD1|14|.
TGTGCCAGCAGGCTCCAGGGGGCGGCCACTGAAGCTTTCTTT
CASRLQGAATEAFF
>TRBJ1-2|TRBV4-1|.|11|.
TGCGCCAGCAGCCAGGGGGGGGGCTACACCTTC
CASSQGGGYTF
>TRBJ2-3|TRBV30|.|15|.
TGTGCCTCCTCAGACACGTACCCCTTCACAGATACGCAGTATTTT
CASSDTYPFTDTQYF
>TRBJ1-5|TRBV18|.|15|.
TGTGCCAGCTCACCTCGTGCGGTTAGCAATCAGCCCCAGCATTTT
CASSPRAVSNQPQHF
>TRBJ1-2|TRBV12-3/TRBV12-4|.|13|.
TGTGCCAGCAGTTTAGTCGGGGGCTATGGCTACACCTTC
CASSLVGGYGYTF
>TRBJ2-2|TRBV5-4|.|16|.
TGTGCCAGCAGCTTGGTTGTCAGGGAGAACACCGGGGAGCTGTTTTTT
CASSLVVRENTGELFF
>TRBJ2-3|TRBV24-1|TRBD1|18|.
TGTGCCACCAGTGATTCGGGGACAGGGGGGTTTAGCACAGATACGCAGTATTTT
CATSDSGTGGFSTDTQYF
>TRBJ2-3|TRBV4-1|TRBD2|17|.
TGCGCCAGCAGCCAAGATGAGAGCCTAGCGGCCACAGATACGCAGTATTTT
CASSQDESLAATDTQYF
>TRBJ2-5|TRBV5-5|TRBD2|15|.
TGTGCCAGTGGTAGCGGGGGGGTGTACCAAGAGACCCAGTACTTC
CASGSGGVYQETQYF
>TRBJ2-2|TRBV5-4|.|15|.
TGTGCCAGCAGCTTGGTAGTATCAGGGACCGGGGAGCTGTTTTTT
CASSLVVSGTGELFF
>TRBJ1-1|TRBV10-3|TRBD1|16|.
TGTGCCATCAGTGCCCGACAGGGAAGGGAGAACACTGAAGCTTTCTTT
CAISARQGRENTEAFF
>TRBJ2-5|TRBV28|TRBD2|16|.
TGTGCCAGCCGGAGGACGGGACTAGTACTCCAAGAGACCCAGTACTTC
CASRRTGLVLQETQYF
>TRBJ1-5|TRBV11-2|.|15|.
TGTGCCAGCAGCTTAGGGGGGGGGTTAAATCAGCCCCAGCATTTT
CASSLGGGLNQPQHF
>TRBJ1-6|TRBV7-9|.|14|.
TGTGCCAGCAGCTTTCGGGTTTCGGGTTCACCCCTCCACTTT
CASSFRVSGSPLHF
>TRBJ2-1|TRBV30|.|13|.
TGTGCCTGGGGAGGTAGCTCCTACAATGAGCAGTTCTTC
CAWGGSSYNEQFF
>TRBJ2-1|TRBV2|.|15|.
TGTGCCAGCAGTGAAGAGGTAACAGGAAACAATGAGCAGTTCTTC
CASSEEVTGNNEQFF
>TRBJ1-3|TRBV19|.|15|.
TGTGCCAGTAGTATGGGCGCTGTTATTCGGGAAACCATATATTTT
CASSMGAVIRETIYF
>TRBJ1-2|TRBV6-5|TRBD1|13|.
TGTGCCAGCGGCACAGGGGGCGGCTATGGCTACACCTTC
CASGTGGGYGYTF
>TRBJ2-7|TRBV6-2/TRBV6-3|TRBD2|16|once
TGTGCCAGCAGTGGGCATTTGGCTAGCGGGGGCTACGAGCAGTACTTC
CASSGHLASGGYEQYF
>TRBJ2-7|TRBV6-5|.|13|.
TGTGCCAGCAGTTACTCGAGGCAGGGAGGGCAGTACTTC
CASSYSRQGGQYF
>TRBJ2-3|TRBV27|.|14|.
TGTGCCAGCAGTTCGGGGGACCGCACAGATACGCAGTATTTT
CASSSGDRTDTQYF
>TRBJ1-5|TRBV6-1|.|16|.
TGTGCCAGCAGTGAAGTCGGCACAGGAGCCAATCAGCCCCAGCATTTT
CASSEVGTGANQPQHF
>TRBJ1-2|TRBV30|TRBD1|14|.
TGTGCCTGGAAGGGACAGCCCGCTAACTATGGCTACACCTTC
CAWKGQPANYGYTF
>TRBJ2-7|TRBV14|TRBD1|15|.
TGTGCCAGCAGCAGGGACAGGGGAAGTGGCTACGAGCAGTACTTC
CASSRDRGSGYEQYF
>TRBJ1-1|TRBV5-6|.|15|.
TGTGCCAGCAGCGGAAGCCAGGGGAAGAACACTGAAGCTTTCTTT
CASSGSQGKNTEAFF
>TRBJ2-2|TRBV27|TRBD2|15|.
TGTGCCAGCAGGCTGACTAGCGGGGAACTCGGGGAGCTGTTTTTT
CASRLTSGELGELFF
>TRBJ1-2|TRBV19|.|12|.
TGTGCCGGCTTATCGGAGAACTATGGCTACACCTTC
CAGLSENYGYTF
>TRBJ1-2|TRBV5-4|TRBD1|14|.
TGTGCCAGCAGCTTGGAACAGGGGGCGGTTGGCTACACCTTC
CASSLEQGAVGYTF
>TRBJ2-7|TRBV7-7|.|14|once
TGTGCCAGCAGCTTCGGCGGGCCCGATGATGAGCAGTACTTC
CASSFGGPDDEQYF
>TRBJ2-7|TRBV7-2|TRBD2|15|.
TGTGCCAGCAGCTTAGATTACCTAGCGGGGTACGAGCAGTACTTC
CASSLDYLAGYEQYF
>TRBJ2-5|TRBV5-1|TRBD1|16|few
TGCGCCAGCAGCTGGGGGACAGGGGGTGCACAAGAGACCCAGTACTTC
CASSWGTGGAQETQYF
>TRBJ2-3|TRBV27|.|16|.
TGTGCCAGCAGTTTGAGGCGGGGATATAGCACAGATACGCAGTATTTT
CASSLRRGYSTDTQYF
>TRBJ1-5|TRBV19|TRBD1|14|once
TGTGCCAGTAGGAAACAGGGGGCCCATCAGCCCCAGCATTTT
CASRKQGAHQPQHF
>TRBJ2-7|TRBV19|.|13|.
TGTGCCAGTAGCCTCGGACTTAATGGCGAGCAGTACTTC
CASSLGLNGEQYF
>TRBJ2-3|TRBV10-1|TRBD2|16|.
TGCGCCAGCAGTGACCCGACTAGCAAAGGCACAGATACGCAGTATTTT
CASSDPTSKGTDTQYF
>TRBJ2-5|TRBV6-5|TRBD1|13|.
TGTGCCAGCAGTTATCAGGGGGTAGGGACCCAGTACTTC
CASSYQGVGTQYF
>TRBJ2-1|TRBV5-6|TRBD2|15|.
TGTGCCAGCAGCGTGTTCGGGACTAGCGGCGATGAGCAGTTCTTC
CASSVFGTSGDEQFF
>TRBJ2-7|TRBV28|.|14|.
TGTGCCAGCAGCGCCCCCGGGGTCCCCTACGAGCAGTACTTC
CASSAPGVPYEQYF
>TRBJ1-3|TRBV30|.|13|few
TGTGCCTGGAAGATCAGGGCTGGAAACACCATATATTTT
CAWKIRAGNTIYF
>TRBJ2-7|TRBV20-1|.|13|.
TGCAGTGCTAGTAGGTCTAACGGGTACGAGCAGTACTTC
CSASRSNGYEQYF
>TRBJ2-3|TRBV5-1|.|16|.
TGCGCCAGCAGCTTTTCGGCAGGGCTAAGCACAGATACGCAGTATTTT
CASSFSAGLSTDTQYF